The text below deals with one T cell receptor beta chain. In germline, CDR1 is MDHEN, CDR2 SYDVKM. This CDR3 spans 14 amino acids. Trimming removed 6 bases from V and 6 bases from J, with 16 bases in between. This sample was taken from a study of T cell repertoires and Cas9 in healthy adults. Clones were sequenced by immunoSEQ multiplex PCR, and TCRdb holds only the in-frame ones, with some missing. Here the sample spans tens of thousands of clones, 85% to 95% being singletons. The receptor was isolated from a human donor in good health. This rearrangement joins TRBV28 to TRBJ2-3, with D maybe TRBD2 (6 bases). The sequencing sample was made of CD4+ effector T cells (CD127+, CD25-, CD137-, CD154-) from PBMCs; culture status not recorded. CDR3 region: CASRRDSGADTQYF. The DNA for the CDR3 is TGTGCCAGCAGACGGGACTCCGGGGCGGATACGCAGTATTTT.